The 15 T cell receptor beta chains below come from one sample, sequenced in a study of CDR3 diversity in severe acne. TCRdb recomputed calls from the PCR reads with MiXCR, one row per CDR3 protein. The sample has 65,000 to 95,000 distinct CDR3 sequences; under 60% are singletons. Sequenced: blood. These receptor sequences come from a male donor in good health, without acne.

The gene calls are TRBV29-1 and TRBJ2-7; tentatively, D is TRBD2 (6 bases). CDR1 is SQVTM and CDR2 is ANQGSEA in the germline V gene. The CDR3 contains 12 residues. The chain's CDR3 is CSFGGGTYEQYF. In nucleotides, the CDR3 is TGCAGTTTCGGCGGCGGGACCTACGAGCAGTACTTC.

A note on this clonotype: At one end, the junction sequence differs from germline, possibly due to a read error. The chain combines TRBV2 with TRBJ2-7; no definite D call. Per germline, CDR1 SNHLY and CDR2 FYNNEI. The CDR3 is 11 amino acids. CDR3 protein: CASREAYEQYF. The CDR3 DNA reads as TGTGCCAGCAGGGAAGCATACGAGCAGTACTTC.

The chain carries TRBV10-3 and TRBJ2-5; 14 nucleotides align to TRBD2. J lost 0 bases, V lost 4 bases, and 4 bases had no gene match. Germline CDR1 and CDR2: ENHRY and SYGVKD. This CDR3 spans 17 amino acids. The CDR3 DNA reads TGTGCCATCAGTGGAGAGGGACTAGCGGGGGACCAAGAGACCCAGTACTTC. This translates into CAISGEGLAGDQETQYF.

In DNA form, the CDR3 reads TGTGCCAGTACCCACGGTAGGGACGGAGTCCTCGAGCAGTACTTC. It translates to CASTHGRDGVLEQYF. The chain is built from TRBV19 and TRBJ2-7; the D gene could be TRBD1 or TRBD2 (5 bases each). CDR1 LNHDA and CDR2 SQIVND come from the germline V gene (reference sequence). The CDR3 spans 15 residues. The V gene lost 7 bases and the J gene lost 6 bases, with 22 bases spanning the gap.

This chain's CDR3 is CSARPTSGDPLEQYF. The CDR3 DNA is TGCAGTGCTAGGCCGACTAGCGGGGATCCTTTGGAGCAGTACTTC. The chain uses TRBV20-1 and TRBJ2-7; 11 nucleotides line up with TRBD2. The CDR3 is 15 residues long. CDR1 is DFQATT and CDR2 is SNEGSKA in the germline V gene (reference sequence). V gave up 3 bases and J gave up 7 bases; unmatched junction bases: 11.

This chain joins TRBV20-1 and TRBJ1-5; D may be TRBD1 (5 bases). This CDR3 contains 15 residues. The V gene's germline CDR1 is DFQATT and CDR2 SNEGSKA (reference sequence). The V end lost 0 bases, the J end lost 6 bases, and 15 bases lay between the germline ends. The CDR3 region is CSARDMRGVGQPQHF. The CDR3 DNA is TGCAGTGCTAGAGATATGCGGGGGGTGGGTCAGCCCCAGCATTTT.

This clonotype was found many times. The chain carries TRBV5-5 and TRBJ2-3, with D possibly being TRBD1 (6 bases). The germline gives CDR1 SGHKS, CDR2 YYEKEE (reference sequence). Deletions cut 1 base from V and 0 bases from J, with 15 bases between. The CDR3 is made up of 17 amino acids. Written as DNA, the CDR3 is TGTGCCAGCAGCTTGCGGTGGGACACCCACAGCACAGATACGCAGTATTTT. Translated: CASSLRWDTHSTDTQYF.

The V gene is TRBV25-1, the J gene TRBJ1-5; no reliable D call. V was clipped by 6 bases and J by 5 bases, with 23 bases between them. CDR1 and CDR2 from the germline V gene are MGHDK and SYGVNS. The CDR3 consists of 17 residues. The CDR3, as DNA: TGTGCCAGCAGCCGCGGTCAGGCCATCAGTATTGATCAGCCCCAGCATTTT. This encodes CASSRGQAISIDQPQHF.

This clonotype has only a few counts. V is TRBV27 and J is TRBJ2-1; TRBD1 matches 7 bases. The CDR3 extends over 17 amino acids. The junction had 16 bases not matched to a gene; V was cut back by 4 bases and J by 7 bases. Per the germline V gene, CDR1 is MNHEY and CDR2 is SMNVEV (reference sequence). CDR3 amino acids: CASSSGGLQGVGNEQFF. The CDR3 DNA is TGTGCCAGCAGTTCGGGTGGTCTGCAGGGGGTAGGGAATGAGCAGTTCTTC.

This clonotype was counted at least ten times. The chain employs TRBV5-1 and TRBJ2-7, with D perhaps TRBD2 (5 bases). This CDR3 spans 17 amino acids. The V end was cut by 2 bases, the J end by 2 bases, with 20 bases between. The germline CDR1 and CDR2 sequences are SGHRS and YFSETQ. The DNA of the CDR3 is TGCGCCAGCAGCTTTGGGAGCGGACGAACTACTACCTACGAGCAGTACTTC. It specifies CASSFGSGRTTTYEQYF.

This clonotype was seen repeatedly, ten times or more. The chain recombines TRBV6-1 with TRBJ2-7; D not resolved. The CDR3 is made up of 14 amino acids. Germline loops: CDR1 MNHNS, CDR2 SASEGT. The V end was cut by 7 bases, the J end by 0 bases, with 13 bases between. The CDR3 DNA sequence: TGTGCCAGCATCGTGGACGGCCGCTCCTACGAGCAGTACTTC. Its protein is CASIVDGRSYEQYF.

This clonotype was seen only a few times. This chain links TRBV7-3 with TRBJ2-5, with 8 bases matching TRBD2. CDR1 and CDR2 (germline): SGHTA, FQGTGA. The V and J ends lost 4 bases and 3 bases, in that order; junction bases with no gene match: 4. The CDR3 is 14 residues long. CDR3 amino acids: CASSSGTREETQYF. The CDR3 bases are TGTGCCAGCAGCTCCGGGACTAGAGAAGAGACCCAGTACTTC.

This clonotype was picked up a small number of times. Written as DNA, the CDR3 is TGTGCCAGCAGTTTTGGCAATCAGCCCCAGCATTTT. The encoded protein is CASSFGNQPQHF. The chain couples TRBV12-3 or TRBV12-4 to TRBJ1-5; D unclear. CDR3 size: 12 residues. Trimming took off 3 bases at V and 2 bases at J, with 2 bases between the two ends.

In its sample, this clonotype was seen once. As DNA, the CDR3 is TGTGCCAGCAGCTTAGGGAGGGCCAATGAGCAGTTCTTC. Its translation: CASSLGRANEQFF. The rearrangement joins TRBV7-9 to TRBJ2-5; tentative D call: TRBD2 (6 bases). The DNA end is more similar to TRBJ2-1, so the J call may be wrong. The germline CDR1 and CDR2 sequences are SEHNR and FQNEAQ (reference sequence). The CDR3 spans 13 residues.

This clonotype occurred many times. The V gene is TRBV6-5, the J gene TRBJ2-7; TRBD2 might be the D (7 bases). Trimming removed 1 base from V and 4 bases from J, with 17 bases in between. Germline CDR1 reads MNHEY; CDR2 reads SVGAGI. The CDR3 extends over 16 amino acids. CDR3 protein: CASSYFDGGQSYEQYF. The DNA for the CDR3 is TGTGCCAGCAGTTACTTCGACGGGGGGCAGAGTTACGAGCAGTACTTC.